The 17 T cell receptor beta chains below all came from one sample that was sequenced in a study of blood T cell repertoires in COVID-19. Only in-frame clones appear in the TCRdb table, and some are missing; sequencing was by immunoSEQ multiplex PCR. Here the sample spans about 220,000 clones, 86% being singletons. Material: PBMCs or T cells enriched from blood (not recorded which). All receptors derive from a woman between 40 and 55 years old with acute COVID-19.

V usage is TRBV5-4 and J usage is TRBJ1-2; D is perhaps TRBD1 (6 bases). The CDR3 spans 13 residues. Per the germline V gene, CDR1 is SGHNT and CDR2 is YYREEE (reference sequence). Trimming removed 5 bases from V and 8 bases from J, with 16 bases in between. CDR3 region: CASRQGGDLGYTF. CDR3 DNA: TGTGCCAGCAGGCAAGGGGGTGACTTGGGCTACACCTTC.

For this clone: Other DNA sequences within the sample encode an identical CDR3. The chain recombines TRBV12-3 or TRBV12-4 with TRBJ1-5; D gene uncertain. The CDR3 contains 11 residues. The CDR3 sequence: CASGGNQPQHF. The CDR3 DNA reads TGTGCTAGCGGAGGGAATCAGCCCCAGCATTTT.

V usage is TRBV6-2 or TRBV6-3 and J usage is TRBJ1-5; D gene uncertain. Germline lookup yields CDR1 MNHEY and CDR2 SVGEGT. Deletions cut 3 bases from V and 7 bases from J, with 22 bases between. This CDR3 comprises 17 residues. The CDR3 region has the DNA TGTGCCAGCAGTTATGCCAGAGAGGGTTCTCGACAACAGCCCCAGCATTTT. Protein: CASSYAREGSRQQPQHF.

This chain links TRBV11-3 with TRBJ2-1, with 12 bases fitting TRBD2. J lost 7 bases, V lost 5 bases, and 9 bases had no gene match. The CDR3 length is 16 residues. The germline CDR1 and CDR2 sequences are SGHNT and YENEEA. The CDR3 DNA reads TGTGCCAGCAGCCCCTCTAGCGGGGGGGCTCGGAATGAGCAGTTCTTC. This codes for CASSPSSGGARNEQFF.

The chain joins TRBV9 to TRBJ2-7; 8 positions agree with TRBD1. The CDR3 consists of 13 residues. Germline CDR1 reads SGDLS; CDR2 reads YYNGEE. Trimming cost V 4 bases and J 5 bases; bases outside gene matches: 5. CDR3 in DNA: TGTGCCAGCAGCCCACAGGGGGTGGACGAGCAGTACTTC. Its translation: CASSPQGVDEQYF.

CDR3 nucleotide sequence: TGTGCCAGCAGCCAAGAACGAACCCCCGCGGGACCCGGGGAGCTGTTTTTT. This encodes CASSQERTPAGPGELFF. The chain has TRBV4-2 and TRBJ2-2, with D possibly being TRBD2 (6 bases). Germline CDR1 is LGHNA and CDR2 is YNFKEQ. Trimming left V 0 bases short and J 6 bases short, with 17 bases between. The CDR3 length is 17 residues.

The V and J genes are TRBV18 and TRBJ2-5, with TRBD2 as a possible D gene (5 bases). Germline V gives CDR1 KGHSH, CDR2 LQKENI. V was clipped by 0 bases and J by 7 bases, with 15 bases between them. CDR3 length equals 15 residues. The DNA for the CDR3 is TGTGCCAGCTCACCACCCTCGGGCGGGCTTGGGACCCAGTACTTC. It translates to CASSPPSGGLGTQYF.

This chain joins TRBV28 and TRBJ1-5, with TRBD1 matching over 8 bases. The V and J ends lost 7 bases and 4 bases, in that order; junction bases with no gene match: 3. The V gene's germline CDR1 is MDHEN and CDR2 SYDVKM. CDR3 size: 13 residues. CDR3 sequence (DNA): TGTGCCAGCATTAGACAGGGGAATCAGCCCCAGCATTTT. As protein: CASIRQGNQPQHF.

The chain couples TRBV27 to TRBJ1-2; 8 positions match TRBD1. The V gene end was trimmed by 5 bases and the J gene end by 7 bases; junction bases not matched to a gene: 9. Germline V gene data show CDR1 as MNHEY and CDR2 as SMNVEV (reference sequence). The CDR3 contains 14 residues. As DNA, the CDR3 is TGTGCCAGCAGTCCCATGACAGGGGTCGGTGGCTACACCTTC. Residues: CASSPMTGVGGYTF.

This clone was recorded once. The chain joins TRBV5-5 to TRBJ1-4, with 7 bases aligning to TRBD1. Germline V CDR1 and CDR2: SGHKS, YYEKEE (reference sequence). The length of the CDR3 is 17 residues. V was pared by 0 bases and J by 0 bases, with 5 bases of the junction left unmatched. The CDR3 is CASSLGTGFATNEKLFF. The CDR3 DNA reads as TGTGCCAGCAGCTTGGGGACAGGATTTGCAACTAATGAAAAACTGTTTTTT. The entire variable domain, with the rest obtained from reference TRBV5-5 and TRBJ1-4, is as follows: DAGVTQSPTHLIKTRGQQVTLRCSPISGHKSVSWYQQVLGQGPQFIFQYYEKEERGRGNFPDRFSARQFPNYSSELNVNALLLGDSALYLCASSLGTGFATNEKLFFGSGTQLSVL.

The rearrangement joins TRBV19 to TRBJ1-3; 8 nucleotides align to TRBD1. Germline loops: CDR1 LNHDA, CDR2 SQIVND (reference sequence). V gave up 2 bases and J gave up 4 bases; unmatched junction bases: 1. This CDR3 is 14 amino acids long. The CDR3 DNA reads TGTGCCAGTAGTATACCAGGGGGCGGAAACACCATATATTTT. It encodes CASSIPGGGNTIYF.

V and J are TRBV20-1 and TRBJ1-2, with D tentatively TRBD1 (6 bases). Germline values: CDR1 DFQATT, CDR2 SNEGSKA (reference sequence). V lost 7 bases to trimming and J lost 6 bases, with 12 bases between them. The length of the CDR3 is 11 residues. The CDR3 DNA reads TGCAGTGTTCGCAGGGGCGATGGCTACACCTTC. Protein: CSVRRGDGYTF.

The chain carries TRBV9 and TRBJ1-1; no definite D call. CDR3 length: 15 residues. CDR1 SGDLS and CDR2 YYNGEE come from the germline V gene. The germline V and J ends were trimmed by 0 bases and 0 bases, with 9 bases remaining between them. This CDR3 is CASSVGHTMNTEAFF. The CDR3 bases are TGTGCCAGCAGCGTAGGACATACCATGAACACTGAAGCTTTCTTT.

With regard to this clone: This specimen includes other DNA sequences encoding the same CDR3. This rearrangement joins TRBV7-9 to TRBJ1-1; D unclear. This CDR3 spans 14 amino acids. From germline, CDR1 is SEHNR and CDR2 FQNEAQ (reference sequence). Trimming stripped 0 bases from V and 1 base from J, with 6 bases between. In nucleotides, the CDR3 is TGTGCCAGCAGCTTAGCGAGTGGGAACACTGAAGCTTTCTTT. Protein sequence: CASSLASGNTEAFF.

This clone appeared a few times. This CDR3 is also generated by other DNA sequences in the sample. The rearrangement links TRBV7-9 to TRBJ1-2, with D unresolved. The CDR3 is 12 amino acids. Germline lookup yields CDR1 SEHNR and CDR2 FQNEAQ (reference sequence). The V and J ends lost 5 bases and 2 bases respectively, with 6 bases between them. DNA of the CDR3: TGTGCCAGCAGCCCTTCCAACTATGGCTACACCTTC. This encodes CASSPSNYGYTF. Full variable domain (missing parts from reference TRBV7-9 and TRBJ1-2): DTGVSQNPRHKITKRGQNVTFRCDPISEHNRLYWYRQTLGQGPEFLTYFQNEAQLEKSRLLSDRFSAERPKGSFSTLEIQRTEQGDSAMYLCASSPSNYGYTFGSGTRLTVV.

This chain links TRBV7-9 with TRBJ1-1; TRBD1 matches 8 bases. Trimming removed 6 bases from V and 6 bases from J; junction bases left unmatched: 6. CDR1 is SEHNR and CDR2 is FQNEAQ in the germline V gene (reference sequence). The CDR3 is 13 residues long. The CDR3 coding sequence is TGTGCCAGCAGTCACAGGGGGTCGGCTGAAGCTTTCTTT. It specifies CASSHRGSAEAFF.

The CDR3 sequence is CASGTGNSNQPQHF. CDR3 DNA sequence: TGTGCCAGTGGTACAGGAAATAGCAATCAGCCCCAGCATTTT. The V call is TRBV6-5, the J call TRBJ1-5, with D possibly matching TRBD1 (5 bases). This CDR3 is 14 amino acids long. The germline V and J ends were trimmed by 9 bases and 0 bases, with 12 bases remaining between them. From germline, CDR1 is MNHEY and CDR2 SVGAGI.